This T cell receptor (beta chain) was retrieved from a study of control samples from healthy donors and cancer patients. Assay: immunoSEQ multiplex PCR; the TCRdb copy retains only in-frame clones and omits some. The sample shows 150,000 to 200,000 clones, approximately 92% of them seen only once. Germline CDR1 reads SGHTS; CDR2 reads YDEGEE. This CDR3 has 16 residues. Concerning this clone: Relative to the germline gene, one junction end is altered; a read error may explain this. Other DNA sequences in the same sample also yield this CDR3.

The TCR sequence derives from a man younger than 30 in good health. The sequencing input was blood. V and J are TRBV5-8 and TRBJ1-6; D ambiguous. CDR3 DNA sequence: TGTGCCAGCAGCTTGGCCCGGGTTTCCTATAATTCACCTCTCCACTTT. It is translated as CASSLARVSYNSPLHF.